This T cell receptor beta chain was recorded in a study of graft-versus-host responses after intestinal transplantation (dated by TCRdb to the early 2020s). At the level of the whole study: Recipients received multivisceral, liver-intestinal, or isolated intestinal transplants. All recipients received anti-thymocyte globulin induction followed by maintenance tacrolimus and steroids for about three years. A cohort of some 24 intestinal transplant recipients, including one retransplant, was enrolled, and a few patients lacking pretransplant specimens were excluded. Alloreactive clones were identified by sequencing pre-transplant mixed lymphocyte reaction products and comparing these products with unstimulated pre-transplant donor and recipient T cells. Donor T cell macrochimerism was defined as a peak of at least 4% donor T cells among recipient peripheral blood mononuclear cells. Bulk TCR-beta CDR3 sequencing was used to track graft-versus-host and host-versus-graft alloreactive T cell clones in the graft, circulation and bone marrow after intestinal transplantation. Rather than being sequenced by the commercial service, samples from a few later patients were sequenced in-house on an Illumina MiSeq and processed with MiXCR.

As to this clone: Its antigen remains undetermined. Base-call qualities are not available, and no considerably larger clone is one nucleotide away.

The CDR3 runs 14 amino acids, cysteine and phenylalanine included. The sequence is cut down to CDR3 DNA, 42 bases in frame from base 1. The germline V gene sets CDR1 to ENHRY and CDR2 to SYGVKD. Relative to germline, V is 6 bases shorter and J is 4 bases shorter, with 15 bases between their ends. Blood samples were collected up to 4 times in the first month after transplant and then at least monthly when available. The library was made by the immunoSEQ multiplex PCR assay. Adaptive Biotechnologies carried out high-throughput TCR-beta CDR3 sequencing of genomic DNA for most patients. As for the original processing: Adaptive's ImmunoSEQ software supplied the TCR sequencing data for under 20 patients, while MiXCR and VDJtools were used to process a few other patients. CDR3 nucleotide sequences shared between donor and recipient were removed because the origin of such sequences could not be assigned. Alloreactive clones required at least 2-fold expansion over unstimulated cells and minimum CFSE-low frequency of 0.002% (template counts) or 0.001% (read counts). A clone was considered mappable if detected in the sequenced pre-transplant spleen, lymph node, or MLR CFSE-low populations of the donor or recipient. The cumulative frequency of alloreactive clones was calculated as a percentage of all sequences, weighted by copy number. TCRdb provides this immuneACCESS table in a form limited to in-frame rearrangements. Some clones are lacking; in checked studies, under half of them reflect an unresolved V gene, and why the rest are absent is not known. V and J calls plus clone size are reproduced from that table; the DNA served to infer D and trimming. The sample includes roughly 36,000 clones, with roughly 87% observed a single time. The leading ten clones occupy roughly 3.4% of the sample.

Points the paper makes about the study in general: GvH clones were detected in recipient bone marrow, and some of these GvH clones were observed earlier in ileal mucosa or blood, consistent with an intestinal mucosal origin. In the allografts of patients with donor T cell macrochimerism, GvH to HvG T cell clonal ratios were high. The relatively low number and heterogeneity of intestinal transplant patients limited the conclusions. Early after transplant, declines in HvG clones were associated with peak levels of circulating GvH clones.

The chain couples TRBV10-3 to TRBJ1-2; the D region possibly corresponds to TRBD1 (5 bases align). The TCR originated in a human patient who received an intestinal transplant, so some T cells may come from the graft donor. The sequencing here drew on PBMCs, taken roughly 34 months after transplant. Here the CDR3 is given as CAISDPQGGYGYTF. The DNA sequence is given as TGTGCCATCAGCGATCCCCAGGGCGGCTATGGCTACACCTTC.